This T cell receptor (beta chain) emerged from a study of PD-L1 blockade in urothelial cancer. On the study more broadly: Atezolizumab (1,200 mg intravenously every 3 weeks) began around 2014 for patients. Male sex and bladder-origin urothelial cancer were recorded for about 90% of the roughly 30 patients.

Data came from immunoSEQ multiplex PCR; TCRdb stores just in-frame clones and leaves some out. The repertoire has some 80,000 clones, approximately 90% of them found once; the top ten carry more than 5.5%. A few counts support this clone. The sequence derives from a woman in her 70s with urothelial cancer. Sequences were derived from PBMCs, sampled around atezolizumab (anti-PD-L1) treatment.

This CDR3 is CASSPARVANEKLFF. The CDR3 DNA follows: TGTGCCAGCTCACCTGCGAGGGTGGCTAATGAAAAACTGTTTTTT. The chain couples TRBV18 to TRBJ1-4, with D uncertain. Germline V gene sequence: CDR1 KGHSH, CDR2 LQKENI. Trimming stripped 3 bases from V and 3 bases from J, with 11 bases between. The CDR3 consists of 15 residues.